This T cell receptor beta chain was identified in a study of T cell responses to AZD1222 COVID-19 vaccine. Notes on the study in general: Variant regions that are unmutated are reportedly the target of nearly half of spike-specific TCRs. Distributed over spike, vaccine-associated CD4 TCRs predominated at 160-218 and 743-854.

Germline lookup yields CDR1 SGDLS and CDR2 YYNGEE. The CDR3 is 13 amino acids. Deletions cut 2 bases from V and 2 bases from J, with 4 bases between. Some clones are missing from TCRdb's copy, which holds only in-frame ones; the method was immunoSEQ multiplex PCR. Counted here are some 99,000 clones, approximately 88% occurring once; the ten biggest clones make up around 13%. Details on this clone: Antigen specificity is unknown.

The input for sequencing was peripheral blood, taken on day 0 of MenACWY control vaccination. The rearrangement links TRBV9 to TRBJ2-2, with D hard to call. This receptor was taken from an adult in good health. DNA for the CDR3: TGTGCCAGCAGCGTCATAAACACCGGGGAGCTGTTTTTT. Translation: CASSVINTGELFF.